This T cell receptor beta chain was sequenced for a study of T-cell memory formation after mild COVID-19 (dated by TCRdb to the early 2020s). Some background on the complete study: Most TCR sequence clusters were specific to one of the two donors. In two donors, T-cell clones that expanded and contracted after mild COVID-19 were tracked by sequencing TCRalpha and TCRbeta repertoires over time. The cohort was made up of two young adult volunteers, one female and one male, who were previously healthy. The study at large found these results: The study covered only a couple of mild cases, and larger cohorts including severe cases with pre-infection samples were considered necessary. Contracting CD4+ clones turned up mainly in the CM and EM memory subsets, whereas EMRA was where CD8+ clones were enriched. The detection of some responding clones in pre-infection memory suggests that pre-existing cross-reactive memory T cells joined the SARS-CoV-2 response. Clones contracting from day 15 to 85 had balanced CD4/CD8 phenotypes, while a second wave expanding from day 15 to 37 was biased towards CD4+. SARS-CoV-2 specificity was not confirmed for the second-wave clones peaking on day 37.

This sample was sequenced with an Illumina NovaSeq 6000. Using 5'RACE with constant-segment primers, TCRalpha and TCRbeta cDNA libraries were constructed, with sample barcodes and unique molecular identifiers added in the process. Trizol reagent was used to extract RNA from every sample. Amplification of the libraries took two PCR steps, and the second step added a second sample barcode plus Illumina TruSeq adapters. Libraries were sequenced on an Illumina NovaSeq with 2 x 150 bp paired-end reads. The paper's processing steps were these. With migec v1.2.7, reads were demultiplexed and then collapsed into UMI-guided consensus sequences. Using mixcr v2.1.11, the UMI consensuses were aligned to TRA and TRB V and J templates and assembled into clonotypes. A clonotype was counted as expanded or contracted only if both edgeR and NoisET called the change significant, with noise models trained on biological replicates. edgeR calls used a false discovery rate-adjusted p below 0.01 and a log2 fold-change threshold of 1. As an exploratory analysis of dynamics, max-normalized trajectories of the 1000 most abundant clonotypes were examined with PCA combined with hierarchical clustering. The CD4 or CD8 phenotype of responding clones was assigned using the separately sequenced CD4+ and CD8+ repertoires. In TCRdb, the public reads were trimmed at Q25 with fastp and aligned with MiXCR, with productive beta chains retained. Identical CDR3 protein sequences are pooled into one entry, listed with their most common genes and DNA. The authors' filters were not applied to this entry. A total of 250,000 to 350,000 distinct CDR3 sequences appear in this sample, about 13% of them only once. The leading ten clones occupy 20% to 25% of the sample.

This clonotype turned up a few times. Its cognate antigen has yet to be identified. No base-level quality is on record; no much larger clone is a single base apart. PBMCs were isolated by Ficoll-Paque density gradient centrifugation. The TCR comes from a man younger than 35 who had mild COVID-19 (a few samples of this study predate the infection). The sample titles of this study are shuffled in the database, so cell type and time point are left out; the donor was told from shared clones. The material sequenced was PBMCs or a T cell subset sorted from them (not recorded which).

The CDR3 protein: CASSQGQATDTQYF. The nucleotides are TGTGCCAGCAGCCAGGGACAGGCCACAGATACGCAGTATTTT. The receptor chain draws on TRBV7-2 and TRBJ2-3; the junction holds 8 bases that match TRBD1. Clipping removes 5 bases from V and 2 bases from J, with 3 as the unmatched junction base count. The CDR3 measures 14 amino acids from cysteine to phenylalanine. Here the CDR3 DNA is all that survives: 42 bases in frame from base 1. Via the germline V gene, CDR1 is SGHTA and CDR2 FQGNSA.